What follows are 19 T cell receptor beta chains derived from one specimen sequenced in a study of blood T cell repertoires in COVID-19. TCRdb's table, derived via immunoSEQ multiplex PCR, lists solely in-frame clones and lacks some. This sample has 120,000 or so clones, with 87% found just once. The specimen sequenced was peripheral blood. These receptors all come from a human donor in a cohort sampled during active COVID-19.

The rearrangement joins TRBV6-5 to TRBJ1-2; 7 bases match TRBD1. With 2 bases clipped from V and 2 bases from J, the junction kept 2 bases outside the gene matches. This CDR3 is 14 amino acids long. Germline CDR1 reads MNHEY; CDR2 reads SVGAGI. Here the CDR3 reads CASSYLQGNYGYTF. The DNA of the CDR3 is TGTGCCAGCAGTTACCTACAGGGGAACTATGGCTACACCTTC.

The chain is built from TRBV6-6 and TRBJ2-7; 12 bases align to TRBD1. The V segment lost 4 bases and the J segment 5 bases; nucleotides outside the gene matches: 6. The CDR3 spans 15 residues. Germline assignment: CDR1 MNHNY and CDR2 SVGAGI (reference sequence). The CDR3 sequence: CASSLPGQGAHEQYF. The DNA for the CDR3 is TGTGCCAGCAGTTTGCCGGGACAGGGGGCCCACGAGCAGTACTTC.

This chain joins TRBV28 and TRBJ1-2, with 8 bases that match TRBD1. This CDR3 comprises 15 residues. Germline trimming cut 4 bases from V and 2 bases from J; bases unmatched to any gene: 6. Germline-derived CDR1 and CDR2 are MDHEN and SYDVKM. Written as DNA, the CDR3 is TGTGCCAGCAGTTCCTCGGACAGGGCGAACTATGGCTACACCTTC. Protein product: CASSSSDRANYGYTF.

This sequence joins TRBV9 and TRBJ2-5; 9 bases match TRBD1. Germline CDR1 is SGDLS and CDR2 is YYNGEE. V lost 0 bases, J lost 3 bases, and 3 bases stayed unmatched. This CDR3 comprises 15 residues. The chain's CDR3 is CASSVEDRGEETQYF. DNA of the CDR3: TGTGCCAGCAGCGTAGAGGACAGGGGAGAAGAGACCCAGTACTTC.

V usage is TRBV11-3 and J usage is TRBJ2-1, with 9 bases lining up with TRBD2. This CDR3 comprises 17 residues. Germline V lookup: CDR1 SGHNT, CDR2 YENEEA. The V segment lost 0 bases and the J segment 4 bases; nucleotides outside the gene matches: 7. CDR3 DNA sequence: TGTGCCAGCAGCTTAGATCTCGGCCTAGCGGGGTACAATGAGCAGTTCTTC. Translation: CASSLDLGLAGYNEQFF.

This sequence joins TRBV10-2 and TRBJ2-1, with 12 bases fitting TRBD2. The length of the CDR3 is 14 residues. Per the germline V gene, CDR1 is WSHSY and CDR2 is SAAADI. The J segment lost 7 bases and the V segment lost 6 bases, leaving 4 bases of the junction unmatched. The CDR3 reads CASRGLAGLNEQFF. The CDR3 region has the DNA TGCGCCAGCAGAGGACTAGCGGGGTTGAATGAGCAGTTCTTC.

V and J are TRBV7-9 and TRBJ2-7; the match to TRBD1 covers 7 bases. With V trimmed by 5 bases and J by 3 bases, 7 bases remained unmatched. This CDR3 is built from 14 residues. Germline V gives CDR1 SEHNR, CDR2 FQNEAQ (reference sequence). The CDR3 sequence: CASSPGTEDYEQYF. CDR3 in DNA: TGTGCCAGCAGCCCCGGGACAGAGGACTACGAGCAGTACTTC.

The chain recombines TRBV27 with TRBJ1-2; 8 positions agree with TRBD1. The germline V gene encodes CDR1 MNHEY and CDR2 SMNVEV (reference sequence). The CDR3 is made up of 15 amino acids. Trimming removed 8 bases from V and 6 bases from J; junction bases left unmatched: 14. Written as DNA, the CDR3 is TGTGCCAGCGGCGGCTCAGGGGGCGCGGTTGATGGCTACACCTTC. It translates to CASGGSGGAVDGYTF.

DNA for the CDR3: TGTGCCAGCAGGGAAACTAGCGGGAGGGTCCGGGAGCAGTTCTTC. Translated, it gives CASRETSGRVREQFF. The V call is TRBV28, the J call TRBJ2-1; 13 nucleotides line up with TRBD2. The CDR3 sequence is 15 residues long. CDR1 MDHEN and CDR2 SYDVKM come from the germline V gene. J gave up 10 bases and V 6 bases, and 9 bases lay outside the gene matches.

The genes are TRBV19 and TRBJ1-5; tentatively, D is TRBD1 (6 bases). This CDR3 is built from 18 residues. Trimming pared 8 bases from V and 0 bases from J, leaving 23 bases between. Germline V gives CDR1 LNHDA, CDR2 SQIVND (reference sequence). CDR3 loop: CASQRGRTEPYSNQPQHF. DNA for the CDR3: TGTGCCAGTCAAAGGGGGAGAACCGAACCCTATAGCAATCAGCCCCAGCATTTT.

The J gene is TRBJ2-3, the V gene TRBV7-2; 11 positions match TRBD2. Germline V gene lookup returns CDR1 SGHTA and CDR2 FQGNSA. V lost 1 base and J lost 4; bases outside the gene matches: 7. This CDR3 spans 17 amino acids. CDR3 region: CASSLDYASGRSDTQYF. The CDR3 DNA reads TGTGCCAGCAGCTTAGATTACGCTAGCGGGAGGTCAGATACGCAGTATTTT.

The chain joins TRBV19 to TRBJ2-1; D gene unclear. The CDR3 has 14 amino acids. V was cut by 6 bases and J by 8 bases, with 17 bases left in between. CDR1 is LNHDA and CDR2 is SQIVND in the germline V gene (reference sequence). This chain's CDR3 is CASSPPGGFYEQFF. CDR3 DNA sequence: TGTGCCAGTAGCCCCCCCGGCGGCTTCTATGAGCAGTTCTTC. Looking up the rest from reference TRBV19 and TRBJ2-1 gives the full variable domain: DGGITQSPKYLFRKEGQNVTLSCEQNLNHDAMYWYRQDPGQGLRLIYYSQIVNDFQKGDIAEGYSVSREKKESFPLTVTSAQKNPTAFYLCASSPPGGFYEQFFGPGTRLTVL.

The chain has TRBV19 and TRBJ2-1; D unresolved. V shed 3 bases and J shed 0 bases, with 9 bases lying between them. The CDR3 sequence is 15 residues long. CDR1 and CDR2 from the germline V gene are LNHDA and SQIVND (reference sequence). The CDR3 DNA sequence: TGTGCCAGTAGTATTCGGGTGGACTCCTACAATGAGCAGTTCTTC. It is translated as CASSIRVDSYNEQFF.

V and J are TRBV30 and TRBJ2-7, with 8 bases lining up with TRBD2. In germline, CDR1 is GTSNPN, CDR2 SVGIG (reference sequence). The CDR3 has 14 amino acids. V shed 1 base and J 1 base; nucleotides not matched to a gene: 3. CDR3 nucleotides: TGTGCCTGGAGTGGCCGCGGGGGGTCCTACGAGCAGTACTTC. Its protein is CAWSGRGGSYEQYF.

The chain links TRBV19 to TRBJ2-1; D is unclear. The V gene's germline CDR1 is LNHDA and CDR2 SQIVND (reference sequence). The CDR3 is made up of 15 amino acids. V lost 4 bases and J 4 bases, leaving 14 bases between the germline ends. CDR3 in amino acids: CASSKPVVFYNEQFF. DNA for the CDR3: TGTGCCAGTAGTAAACCAGTGGTCTTTTACAATGAGCAGTTCTTC.

The chain carries TRBV9 and TRBJ2-1, with D perhaps matching TRBD1 (5 bases). The V end was cut by 4 bases, the J end by 8 bases, with 16 bases between. There are 14 residues in the CDR3. Germline V gene sequence: CDR1 SGDLS, CDR2 YYNGEE. CDR3 loop: CASSKGAFWDEQFF. CDR3 nucleotides: TGTGCCAGCAGCAAAGGGGCCTTTTGGGATGAGCAGTTCTTC.

This chain connects TRBV20-1 to TRBJ2-1; D might be TRBD2 (6 bases). The CDR3 runs 11 residues. V lost 1 base and J 12 bases, leaving 10 bases between the germline ends. CDR1 and CDR2 (germline): DFQATT, SNEGSKA (reference sequence). CDR3: CSARGGGRQFF. CDR3 DNA: TGCAGTGCTAGAGGTGGGGGGAGGCAGTTCTTC.

This clone was seen a few times. The chain couples TRBV7-6 to TRBJ2-2; the match to TRBD1 covers 8 bases. Germline V CDR1 and CDR2: SGHVS, FNYEAQ. The J segment lost 4 bases and the V segment lost 1 base, leaving 5 bases of the junction unmatched. The CDR3 contains 16 residues. Written as DNA, the CDR3 is TGTGCCAGCAGCTTAGGGACAGGGAAGGGCACCGGGGAGCTGTTTTTT. Translated, it gives CASSLGTGKGTGELFF.

This chain connects TRBV7-2 to TRBJ2-7, with 11 nucleotides matching TRBD1. V was pared by 1 base and J by 3 bases, with 2 bases of the junction left unmatched. This CDR3 comprises 15 residues. Germline V gene lookup returns CDR1 SGHTA and CDR2 FQGNSA. Here the CDR3 reads CASSLVGTGGYEQYF. The CDR3 DNA reads as TGTGCCAGCAGCTTAGTGGGGACAGGGGGCTACGAGCAGTACTTC. The whole variable domain, remainder taken from reference TRBV7-2 and TRBJ2-7, is GAGVSQSPSNKVTEKGKDVELRCDPISGHTALYWYRQSLGQGLEFLIYFQGNSAPDKSGLPSDRFSAERTGGSVSTLTIQRTQQEDSAVYLCASSLVGTGGYEQYFGPGTRLTVT.